This T cell receptor (beta chain) was identified in a study of response to subunit inactivated influenza vaccine. Findings and limits, study-wide: The study's authors posited that every seasonal influenza vaccination enlists few new T cells.

The CDR3 runs 16 residues. V lost 3 bases to trimming and J lost 6 bases; unmatched junction nucleotides: 11. Germline lookup yields CDR1 LGHDT and CDR2 YNNKEL (reference sequence). A remark on this clonotype: Its antigen is unknown.

Each CDR3 protein is one row after TCRdb ran MiXCR on the RT-PCR reads. Here the sample spans around 490,000 distinct CDR3 sequences, less than 8% being singletons. Sequencing was performed on PBMCs from blood, taken around 25 months after vaccination. The receptor was isolated from a man between 50 and 75 years old who received an inactivated influenza vaccine. The rearrangement uses TRBV3-1 and TRBJ2-3; TRBD1 matches at 8 bases. The CDR3 region has the DNA TGTGCCAGCAGCCAGTGGGACAGGCCTGATTCGGATACGCAGTATTTT. This codes for CASSQWDRPDSDTQYF.